This T cell receptor (beta chain) came from a study of T cell responses to AZD1222 COVID-19 vaccine. Whole-study results and caveats: Spike was spanned by vaccine-associated CD4 TCRs, with dominance at 160-218 and 743-854. Seropositive status at baseline applied to only five or six AZD1222 recipients. Spike-specific TCR breadth and depth rose after two AZD1222 doses.

V was clipped by 4 bases and J by 6 bases; unmatched bases: 11. Germline CDR1 is SQVTM and CDR2 is ANQGSEA. The CDR3 totals 14 residues. TCRdb's copy holds only in-frame clones and misses some; the assay was immunoSEQ multiplex PCR. This sample yields fewer than 150,000 clones, of which under 95% are seen a single time; around 3.1% belongs to the top ten. Turning to this clone: Its antigen is unknown.

This clonotype was obtained from an adult in good health. J is TRBJ1-2 and V is TRBV29-1, with 7 positions matching TRBD1. Specimen: peripheral blood, collected on day 0 of AZD1222 vaccination. The CDR3 bases are TGCAGCGTTGGAGGGGGCCCCGAAGTGCATGGCTACACCTTC. Its protein is CSVGGGPEVHGYTF.